Following are 7 T cell receptor beta chains from one sample sequenced in a study of cytomegalovirus exposure and HLA in healthy donors. Researchers ran the PCR with 60 Vbeta and 13 Jbeta primers. The repertoire was sequenced with immunoSEQ multiplex PCR; TCRdb's copy has only in-frame clones and lacks some. Of 150,000 or so clones listed, 79% were seen once; the top ten hold 6.5% to 8%. The sample was PBMCs. The receptors here all came from a woman in her forties in good health and CMV-seropositive.

The gene calls are TRBV11-2 and TRBJ1-1; a weak D match, TRBD1 (6 bases). The CDR3 consists of 14 residues. Germline V CDR1 and CDR2: SGHAT, FQNNGV. The V end was cut by 7 bases, the J end by 0 bases, with 12 bases between. The CDR3 loop is CASNADRLNTEAFF. The CDR3 DNA sequence: TGTGCCAGCAACGCGGACAGATTGAACACTGAAGCTTTCTTT.

The chain employs TRBV7-6 and TRBJ1-1; possible D gene TRBD1, 6 bases. Between the trimmed V and J ends, which lost 5 bases and 3 bases, there was a span of 13 bases. CDR1 SGHVS and CDR2 FNYEAQ come from the germline V gene. The CDR3 is made up of 14 amino acids. The CDR3 coding sequence is TGTGCCAGCAGCCCAGGGCAGGGGTACACTGAAGCTTTCTTT. Protein: CASSPGQGYTEAFF. Looking up the rest from reference TRBV7-6 and TRBJ1-1 gives the full variable domain: GAGVSQSPRYKVTKRGQDVALRCDPISGHVSLYWYRQALGQGPEFLTYFNYEAQQDKSGLPNDRFSAERPEGSISTLTIQRTEQRDSAMYRCASSPGQGYTEAFFGQGTRLTVV.

The chain has TRBV5-4 and TRBJ2-7; 9 bases are a match to TRBD1. V dropped 3 bases and J dropped 3; count of bases not matched to a gene: 1. The CDR3 is 13 residues long. CDR1 is SGHNT, CDR2 YYREEE, per germline (reference sequence). The CDR3 protein is CASSSTGGYEQYF. The CDR3 nucleotides are TGTGCCAGCAGCTCGACAGGGGGCTACGAGCAGTACTTC.

This clone was counted a single time. The chain combines TRBV2 with TRBJ1-2; 8 bases are a match to TRBD1. This CDR3 is 15 amino acids long. Germline CDR1 and CDR2: SNHLY and FYNNEI. J lost 3 bases, V lost 5 bases, and 8 bases had no gene match. The CDR3 sequence is CASSSLTTGDYGYTF. The CDR3 DNA reads as TGTGCCAGCAGTTCGTTAACGACAGGGGACTATGGCTACACCTTC.

This clone was detected only a few times. This sequence joins TRBV5-1 and TRBJ2-1, with 11 nucleotides matching TRBD2. Germline V CDR1 and CDR2: SGHRS, YFSETQ. V trimming: 6 bases; J trimming: 5 bases; junction bases outside the gene matches: 7. The CDR3 is 15 residues long. In DNA, the CDR3 is TGCGCCAGCACCTTTAGCGGGGGGGCAGACAATGAGCAGTTCTTC. Protein product: CASTFSGGADNEQFF.

This clone is a singleton in its sample. This chain connects TRBV5-1 to TRBJ2-2, with a tentative D call TRBD1 (6 bases). The CDR3 consists of 15 residues. Trimming pared 7 bases from V and 4 bases from J, leaving 17 bases between. Germline CDR1 and CDR2: SGHRS and YFSETQ. This CDR3 is CASHPLQGITGELFF. The DNA for the CDR3 is TGCGCCAGCCACCCCTTACAGGGAATCACCGGGGAGCTGTTTTTT.

The rearrangement links TRBV5-1 to TRBJ1-4, with D uncertain. The CDR3 extends over 14 amino acids. Trimming took 5 bases from V and 4 from J, leaving 12 bases between them. Germline assignment: CDR1 SGHRS and CDR2 YFSETQ. CDR3 in amino acids: CASSSGADNEKLFF. The CDR3 bases are TGCGCCAGCAGTTCGGGAGCAGATAATGAAAAACTGTTTTTT.